This TCR beta chain was captured by sequencing in a study of cytotoxic CD8 clonotypes in ibrutinib-treated CLL. Data came from immunoSEQ multiplex PCR; TCRdb stores just in-frame clones and leaves some out. The sample consists of about 310,000 clones, almost 80% of them appearing once. CDR1 and CDR2 (germline): LNHDA, SQIVND (reference sequence). CDR3 length: 14 residues. Trimming pared 1 base from V and 7 bases from J, leaving 14 bases between. This TCR came from a human donor with chronic lymphocytic leukemia. Sequencing was performed on PBMCs, taken before ibrutinib treatment. J is TRBJ2-7 and V is TRBV19; tentative D call: TRBD2 (5 bases). CDR3 protein: CASSIGAQTGEQYF. Written as DNA, the CDR3 is TGTGCCAGTAGTATAGGGGCTCAAACGGGAGAGCAGTACTTC.